This T cell receptor (beta chain) was sequenced in a study of T-cell memory formation after mild COVID-19. As for the study in general: Among the donors, TCR clusters were largely specific to each donor.

Germline V gene sequence: CDR1 LNHNV, CDR2 YYDKDF (reference sequence). The CDR3 has 15 amino acids. Trimming shortened V by 6 bases and J by 4 bases, and 16 bases separated the two germline ends. This clonotype appeared many times. Its antigen is currently unknown. Study-level points and caveats: The main location of contracting CD4+ clones was CM and EM, and that of contracting CD8+ clones was EMRA. The authors left the SARS-CoV-2 specificity of second-wave clones peaking on day 37 unconfirmed. Clones shrinking from day 15 to 85 showed even CD4/CD8 mixes; later expanders tilted CD4+.

TCRdb called the 5' RACE reads again in MiXCR, with one record for every CDR3 protein. The sample includes some 46,000 distinct CDR3 sequences, roughly 7.2% of them seen just once. Sequencing was done on a sample of PBMCs or a T cell subset sorted from them (not recorded which). The rearrangement uses TRBV15 and TRBJ2-1; D gene ambiguous. The TCR comes from an adult who had mild COVID-19 (a few samples of this study predate the infection). Cell type and time point are not known. This CDR3 is CATRGNNINYNEQFF. DNA for the CDR3: TGTGCCACCAGAGGGAACAATATTAATTACAATGAGCAGTTCTTC.